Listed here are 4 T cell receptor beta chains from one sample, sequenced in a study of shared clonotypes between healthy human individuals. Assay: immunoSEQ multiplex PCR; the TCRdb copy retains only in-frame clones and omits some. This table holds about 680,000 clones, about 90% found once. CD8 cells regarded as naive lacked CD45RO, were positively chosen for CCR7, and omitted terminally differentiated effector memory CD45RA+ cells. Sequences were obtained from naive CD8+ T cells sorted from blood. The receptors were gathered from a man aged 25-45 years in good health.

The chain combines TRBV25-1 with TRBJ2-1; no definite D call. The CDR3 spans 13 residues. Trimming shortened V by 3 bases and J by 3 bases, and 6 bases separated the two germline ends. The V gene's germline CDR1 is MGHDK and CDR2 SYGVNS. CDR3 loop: CASSEGNYNEQFF. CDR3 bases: TGTGCCAGCAGTGAGGGTAACTACAATGAGCAGTTCTTC.

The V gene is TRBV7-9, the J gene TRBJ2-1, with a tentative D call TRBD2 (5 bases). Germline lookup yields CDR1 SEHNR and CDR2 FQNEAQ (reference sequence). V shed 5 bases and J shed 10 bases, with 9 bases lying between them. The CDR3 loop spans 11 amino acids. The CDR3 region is CASSNPGEQFF. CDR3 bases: TGTGCCAGCAGCAACCCGGGGGAGCAGTTCTTC.

CDR3 coding DNA: TGTGCCAGCAGCCAAACGCAGGGATACGGCTACACCTTC. This sequence encodes CASSQTQGYGYTF. The chain uses TRBV14 and TRBJ1-2; maybe TRBD1 (5 bases). Germline assignment: CDR1 SGHDN and CDR2 FVKESK. Between the trimmed V and J ends, which lost 2 bases and 8 bases, there was a span of 12 bases. The CDR3 has 13 residues.

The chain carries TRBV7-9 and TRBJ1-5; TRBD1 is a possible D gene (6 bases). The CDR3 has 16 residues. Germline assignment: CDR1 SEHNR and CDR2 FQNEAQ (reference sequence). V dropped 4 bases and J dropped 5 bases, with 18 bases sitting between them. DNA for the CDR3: TGTGCCAGCAGCTCCAGTCGGGGGACATATGATCAGCCCCAGCATTTT. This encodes CASSSSRGTYDQPQHF.